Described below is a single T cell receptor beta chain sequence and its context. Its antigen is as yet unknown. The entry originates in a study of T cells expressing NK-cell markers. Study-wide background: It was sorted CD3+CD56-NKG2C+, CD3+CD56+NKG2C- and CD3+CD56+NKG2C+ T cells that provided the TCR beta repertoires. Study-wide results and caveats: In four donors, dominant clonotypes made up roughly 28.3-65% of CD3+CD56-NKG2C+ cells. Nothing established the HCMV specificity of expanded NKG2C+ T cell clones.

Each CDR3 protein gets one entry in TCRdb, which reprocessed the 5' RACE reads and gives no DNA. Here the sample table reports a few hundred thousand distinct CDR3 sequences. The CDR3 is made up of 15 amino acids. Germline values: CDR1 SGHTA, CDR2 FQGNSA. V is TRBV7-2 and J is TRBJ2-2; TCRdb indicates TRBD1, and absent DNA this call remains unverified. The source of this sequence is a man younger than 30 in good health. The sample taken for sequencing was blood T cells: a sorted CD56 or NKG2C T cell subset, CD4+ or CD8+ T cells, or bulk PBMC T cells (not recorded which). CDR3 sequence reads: CASNPSRDNTGELFF.